This T cell receptor beta chain derives from a study of blood T cell repertoires in COVID-19. This CDR3 contains 16 residues. Per the germline V gene, CDR1 is SGHKS and CDR2 is YYEKEE (reference sequence). Trimming pared 0 bases from V and 2 bases from J, leaving 12 bases between. TCRdb's copy holds only in-frame clones and misses some; the assay was immunoSEQ multiplex PCR. The sample shows under 200,000 clones, more than 70% of them seen only once. Sequenced: peripheral blood. J is TRBJ2-4 and V is TRBV5-5; D might be TRBD2 (5 bases). The receptor was isolated from a man aged 50 or older who had recovered from COVID-19. CDR3 in DNA: TGTGCCAGCAGCTTGGCCGCAGGAGGTTCCAAAAACATTCAGTACTTC. Protein sequence: CASSLAAGGSKNIQYF.